This T cell receptor beta chain was sequenced in a study of cytomegalovirus exposure and HLA in healthy donors. At the level of the study: The 90 to 150 validation repertoires used the same platform as the roughly 670 first-cohort repertoires, a later analysis reported.

A note on this clone: Antigen: not known.

V dropped 3 bases and J dropped 2 bases, with 13 bases sitting between them. Germline values: CDR1 GTSNPN, CDR2 SVGIG (reference sequence). The CDR3 loop spans 14 amino acids. Among the approximately 130 subjects of the validation cohort, separate from the 666-subject first cohort, were the donors. Sequencing was performed with immunoSEQ multiplex PCR; in TCRdb, only in-frame clones are kept and a portion is missing. The sample gives over 60,000 clones, around 96% of which show up once; less than 4% is in the top ten. Study-wide points: The study put 150 or so TCR beta chains on its list as cytomegalovirus-associated. The tendency of first-cohort TCR clusters to co-occur in the roughly 110 validation repertoires was identified by a subsequent analysis.

This chain connects TRBV30 to TRBJ2-5, with TRBD1 as a possible D gene (6 bases). The clonotype originates from a man between 18 and 29 years old in good health and CMV-seronegative. Source material: PBMCs. In nucleotides, the CDR3 is TGTGCCTGGAGAAAGACGGGACATCAAGAGACCCAGTACTTC. This encodes CAWRKTGHQETQYF.